The source of this T cell receptor (beta chain) is a study of cytomegalovirus exposure and HLA in healthy donors. A multiplex PCR was run with 60 Vbeta primers and 13 Jbeta primers. The method was immunoSEQ multiplex PCR; TCRdb's version includes in-frame clones alone and lacks a portion of them. The data contain 200,000 or so clones, more than 60% of them singletons. The trim removed 5 bases at V and 6 bases at J, leaving 6 bases unmatched. CDR1 is MRHNA and CDR2 is SNTAGT in the germline V gene. The CDR3 totals 15 residues. Material for sequencing was PBMCs. The chain couples TRBV6-4 to TRBJ2-1; 11 bases are shared with TRBD2. This receptor was identified in a man aged 45-60 years in good health and CMV-seronegative. Here the CDR3 reads CASSLLAGVSNEQFF. The CDR3 region has the DNA TGTGCCAGCAGTTTACTAGCGGGAGTATCCAATGAGCAGTTCTTC.